This T cell receptor beta chain was captured in a study of cytomegalovirus exposure and HLA in healthy donors. Study observations and caveats: An Asian-associated ancestry cluster reportedly showed fewer N-insertions than the approximately 630-donor mean in a later analysis.

A remark on this clone: Its specificity is unknown.

Primers for the PCR totalled 60 Vbeta and 13 Jbeta. Here immunoSEQ multiplex PCR was the method, and the copy in TCRdb shows in-frame clones only, minus some. This repertoire shows about 170,000 clones, 70% to 90% found once; its top ten account for about 2.5%. Germline V CDR1 and CDR2: SGDLS, YYNGEE. Between the trimmed V and J ends, which lost 0 bases and 4 bases, there was a span of 7 bases. The CDR3 is 13 amino acids. The sample was PBMCs. This clonotype originated in a young man in good health and CMV-seropositive. The V and J genes are TRBV9 and TRBJ1-1; D is ambiguous. CDR3 loop: CASSVGGSTEAFF. The DNA of the CDR3 is TGTGCCAGCAGCGTAGGAGGGTCCACTGAAGCTTTCTTT.